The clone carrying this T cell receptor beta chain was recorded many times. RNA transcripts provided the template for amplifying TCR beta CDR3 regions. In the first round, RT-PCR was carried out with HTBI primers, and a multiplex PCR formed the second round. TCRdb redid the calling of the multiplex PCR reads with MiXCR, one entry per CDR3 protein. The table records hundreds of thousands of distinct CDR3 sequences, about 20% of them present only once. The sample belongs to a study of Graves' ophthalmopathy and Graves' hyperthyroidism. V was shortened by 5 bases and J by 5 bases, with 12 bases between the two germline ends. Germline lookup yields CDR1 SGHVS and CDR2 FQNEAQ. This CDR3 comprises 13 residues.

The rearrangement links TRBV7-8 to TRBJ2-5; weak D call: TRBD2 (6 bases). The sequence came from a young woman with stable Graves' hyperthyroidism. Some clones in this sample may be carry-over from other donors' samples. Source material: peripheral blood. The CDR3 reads CASSRDAGETQYF. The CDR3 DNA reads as TGTGCCAGCAGCCGGGACGCGGGGGAGACCCAGTACTTC. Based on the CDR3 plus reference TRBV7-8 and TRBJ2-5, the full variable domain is GAGVSQSPRYKVAKRGQDVALRCDPISGHVSLFWYQQALGQGPEFLTYFQNEAQLDKSGLPSDRFFAERPEGSVSTLKIQRTQQEDSAVYLCASSRDAGETQYFGPGTRLLVL.